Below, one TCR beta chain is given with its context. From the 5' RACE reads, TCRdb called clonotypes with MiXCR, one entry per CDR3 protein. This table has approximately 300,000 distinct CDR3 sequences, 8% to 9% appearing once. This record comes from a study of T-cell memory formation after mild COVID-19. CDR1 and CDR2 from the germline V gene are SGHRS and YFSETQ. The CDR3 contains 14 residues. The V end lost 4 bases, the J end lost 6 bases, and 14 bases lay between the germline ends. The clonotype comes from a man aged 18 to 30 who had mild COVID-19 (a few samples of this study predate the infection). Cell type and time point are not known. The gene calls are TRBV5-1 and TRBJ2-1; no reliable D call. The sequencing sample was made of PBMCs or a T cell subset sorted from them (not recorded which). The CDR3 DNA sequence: TGCGCCAGCAGCCCCGCCCCTCCCCTCAATGAGCAGTTCTTC. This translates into CASSPAPPLNEQFF.